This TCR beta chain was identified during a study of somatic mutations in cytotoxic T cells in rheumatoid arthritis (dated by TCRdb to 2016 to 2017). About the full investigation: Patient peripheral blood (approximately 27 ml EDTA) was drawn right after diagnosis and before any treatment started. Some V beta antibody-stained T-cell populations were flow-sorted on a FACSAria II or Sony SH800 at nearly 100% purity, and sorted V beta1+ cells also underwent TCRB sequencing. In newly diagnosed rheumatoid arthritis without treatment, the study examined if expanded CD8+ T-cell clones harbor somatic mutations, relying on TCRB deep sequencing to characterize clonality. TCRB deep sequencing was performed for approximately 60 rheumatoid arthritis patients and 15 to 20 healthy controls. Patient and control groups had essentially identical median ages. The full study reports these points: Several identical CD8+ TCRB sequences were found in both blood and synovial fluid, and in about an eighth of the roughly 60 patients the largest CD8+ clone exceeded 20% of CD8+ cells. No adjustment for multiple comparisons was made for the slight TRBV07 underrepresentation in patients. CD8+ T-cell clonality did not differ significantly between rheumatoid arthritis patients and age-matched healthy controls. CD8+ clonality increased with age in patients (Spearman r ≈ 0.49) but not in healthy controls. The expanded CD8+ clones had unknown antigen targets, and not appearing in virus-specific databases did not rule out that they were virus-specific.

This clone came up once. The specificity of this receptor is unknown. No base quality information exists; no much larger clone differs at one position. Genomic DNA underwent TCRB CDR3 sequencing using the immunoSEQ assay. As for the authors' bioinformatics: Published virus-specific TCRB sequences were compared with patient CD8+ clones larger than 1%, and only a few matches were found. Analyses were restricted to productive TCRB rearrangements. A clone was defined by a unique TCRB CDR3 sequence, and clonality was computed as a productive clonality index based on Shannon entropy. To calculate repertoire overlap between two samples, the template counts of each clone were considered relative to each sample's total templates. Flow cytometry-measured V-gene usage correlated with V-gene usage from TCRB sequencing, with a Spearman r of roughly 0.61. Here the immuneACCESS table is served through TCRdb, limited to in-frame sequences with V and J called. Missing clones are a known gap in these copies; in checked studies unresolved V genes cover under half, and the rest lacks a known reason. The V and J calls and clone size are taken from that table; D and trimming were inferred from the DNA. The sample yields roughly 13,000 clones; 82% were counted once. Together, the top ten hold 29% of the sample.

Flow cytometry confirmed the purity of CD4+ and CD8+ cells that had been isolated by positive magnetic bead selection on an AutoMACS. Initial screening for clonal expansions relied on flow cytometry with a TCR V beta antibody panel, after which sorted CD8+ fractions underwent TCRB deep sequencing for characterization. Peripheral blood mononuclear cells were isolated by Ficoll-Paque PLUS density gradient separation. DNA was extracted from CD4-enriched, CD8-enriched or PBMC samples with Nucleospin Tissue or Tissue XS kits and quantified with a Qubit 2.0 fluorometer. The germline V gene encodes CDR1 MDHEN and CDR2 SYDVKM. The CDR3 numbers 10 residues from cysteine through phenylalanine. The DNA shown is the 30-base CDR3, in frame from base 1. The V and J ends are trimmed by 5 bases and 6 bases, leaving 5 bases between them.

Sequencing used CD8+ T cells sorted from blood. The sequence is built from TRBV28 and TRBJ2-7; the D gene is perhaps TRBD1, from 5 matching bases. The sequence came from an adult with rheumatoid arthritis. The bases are TGTGCCAGCAGTAGGGGCGAGCAGTACTTC. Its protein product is CASSRGEQYF.